This TCR beta chain was recorded in a study of T cells after yellow fever vaccination. Study observations and caveats: Though it reached lower strength, the secondary response hit its peak faster, day 5 versus 15.

TCRdb recomputed calls from the 5' RACE reads with MiXCR, one row per CDR3 protein. This sample has around 180,000 distinct CDR3 sequences, with approximately 6.2% found just once. Germline lookup yields CDR1 SGHVS and CDR2 FNYEAQ. The CDR3 runs to 16 residues. The V gene lost 1 base and the J gene lost 7 bases, with 17 bases spanning the gap. As to this clonotype: Antigen specificity is unknown.

The chain is built from TRBV7-6 and TRBJ2-1; possible D gene TRBD2, 7 bases. The sample consisted of CD4+ T cells sorted from PBMCs, taken on the day of the first yellow fever vaccination. The receptor was isolated from a man aged 18 to 30 who received the YFV17D yellow fever vaccine. The CDR3 DNA reads as TGTGCCAGCAGCTTAGGTTTCGGGGGGCAGGGAAATGAGCAGTTCTTC. Its protein product is CASSLGFGGQGNEQFF.